One and the same sample provided the 2 T cell receptor beta chains below, sequenced in a study of T-cell memory formation after mild COVID-19. TCRdb recomputed calls from the 5' RACE reads with MiXCR, one row per CDR3 protein. The sample yields 400,000 or so distinct CDR3 sequences, roughly 20% seen once. The specimen was PBMCs or a T cell subset sorted from them (not recorded which). These receptors were obtained from an adult woman who had mild COVID-19 (a few samples of this study predate the infection). Cell type and time point are not known.

The chain is built from TRBV7-2 and TRBJ2-5; D tentatively reads TRBD1 or TRBD2 (5 bases each). The CDR3 runs to 16 residues. The V end lost 6 bases, the J end lost 4 bases, and 21 bases lay between the germline ends. Germline CDR1 is SGHTA and CDR2 is FQGNSA. The chain's CDR3 is CASSYLWGIEAETQYF. The CDR3 nucleotides read TGTGCCAGCAGTTATCTTTGGGGGATAGAGGCAGAGACCCAGTACTTC.

This clonotype was found a few times. The chain combines TRBV18 with TRBJ1-6; D call uncertain. The V and J ends lost 3 bases and 5 bases respectively, with 8 bases between them. CDR1 is KGHSH and CDR2 is LQKENI in the germline V gene. This CDR3 has 14 residues. CDR3 loop: CASSPAADNSPLHF. In nucleotides, the CDR3 is TGTGCCAGCTCACCGGCGGCGGATAATTCACCCCTCCACTTT.